These T cell receptor beta chains were read from a single sample in a study of blood T cell repertoires in COVID-19. The method was immunoSEQ multiplex PCR; TCRdb's version includes in-frame clones alone and lacks a portion of them. The repertoire has some 290,000 clones, roughly nine tenths of them found once; the top ten carry 2.9%. The specimen sequenced was peripheral blood. These receptors came from a woman aged 25-40 years with COVID-19, enrolled during active disease. The CDR3 runs from the conserved cysteine through the conserved F or W. The order of the fields is V gene, J gene, CDR3 protein.

v_gene: TRBV30; j_gene: TRBJ2-3; CDR3aa: CAWSLYGSRLAGEWNTQYF
v_gene: TRBV28; j_gene: TRBJ1-1; CDR3aa: CASSARQWRGDTTEAFF
v_gene: TRBV5-1; j_gene: TRBJ1-2; CDR3aa: CASSLERSPNGYTF
v_gene: TRBV19; j_gene: TRBJ1-1; CDR3aa: CASSTGAGVEAFF
v_gene: TRBV19; j_gene: TRBJ1-2; CDR3aa: CASSISTSAYGYTF
v_gene: TRBV5-1; j_gene: TRBJ2-7; CDR3aa: CASSLADRAWYF
v_gene: TRBV20-1; j_gene: TRBJ2-5; CDR3aa: CSALSAETQYF
v_gene: TRBV10-3; j_gene: TRBJ2-3; CDR3aa: CAISESRLADGRTIDTDTQYF
v_gene: TRBV15; j_gene: TRBJ2-2; CDR3aa: CATSRVAGKNTGELFF
v_gene: TRBV18; j_gene: TRBJ2-7; CDR3aa: CASSSDRSYEQYF
v_gene: TRBV18; j_gene: TRBJ2-7; CDR3aa: CASSPPINPENEQYF
v_gene: TRBV5-5; j_gene: TRBJ1-2; CDR3aa: CASSPLMSLNYGYTF
v_gene: TRBV5-6; j_gene: TRBJ1-5; CDR3aa: CASSALRDGGQPQHF
v_gene: TRBV7-6; j_gene: TRBJ1-4; CDR3aa: CASSSQRVVGTNEKLFF
v_gene: TRBV12-3/TRBV12-4; j_gene: TRBJ1-5; CDR3aa: CASGQGRDQPQHF
v_gene: TRBV12-3/TRBV12-4; j_gene: TRBJ2-1; CDR3aa: CASSPGLAPFF
v_gene: TRBV4-2; j_gene: TRBJ2-1; CDR3aa: CASSQDFGGIYNEQFF
v_gene: TRBV19; j_gene: TRBJ1-5; CDR3aa: CASSIVRGTYSNQPQHF
v_gene: TRBV7-2; j_gene: TRBJ2-7; CDR3aa: CASSRDRGPYEQYF
v_gene: TRBV6-5; j_gene: TRBJ1-2; CDR3aa: CASSLTRLYGYTF
v_gene: TRBV2; j_gene: TRBJ1-2; CDR3aa: CASSEGGTAQAANYGYTF
v_gene: TRBV28; j_gene: TRBJ2-1; CDR3aa: CASSTDKLPLSYNEQFF
v_gene: TRBV19; j_gene: TRBJ2-5; CDR3aa: CASSIFRGTGDQETQYF
v_gene: TRBV27; j_gene: TRBJ2-7; CDR3aa: CASSSGLAGVVEQYF
v_gene: TRBV7-9; j_gene: TRBJ2-5; CDR3aa: CASSLTGYRGLGETQYF
v_gene: TRBV27; j_gene: TRBJ2-1; CDR3aa: CASSYGYNEQFF
v_gene: TRBV6-5; j_gene: TRBJ1-5; CDR3aa: CASSNRDQPQHF
v_gene: TRBV2; j_gene: TRBJ2-1; CDR3aa: CASREQDRGNFF